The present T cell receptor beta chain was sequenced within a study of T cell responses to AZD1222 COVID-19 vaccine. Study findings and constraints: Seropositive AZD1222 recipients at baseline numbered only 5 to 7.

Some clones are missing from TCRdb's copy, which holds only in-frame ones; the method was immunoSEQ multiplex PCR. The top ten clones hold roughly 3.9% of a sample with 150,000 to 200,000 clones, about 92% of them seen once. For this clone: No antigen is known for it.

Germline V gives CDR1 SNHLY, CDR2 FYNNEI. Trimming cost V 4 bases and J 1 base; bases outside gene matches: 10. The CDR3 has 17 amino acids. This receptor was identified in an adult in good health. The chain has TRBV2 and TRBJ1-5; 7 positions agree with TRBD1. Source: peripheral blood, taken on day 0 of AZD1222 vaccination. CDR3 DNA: TGTGCCAGCAGTGGACAGGGCCTCGACCGGAGCAATCAGCCCCAGCATTTT. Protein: CASSGQGLDRSNQPQHF.